A selection of T cell receptor beta chains follows, all from one sample in a study of shared clonotypes between healthy human individuals. Sequencing used immunoSEQ multiplex PCR; TCRdb keeps in-frame clones, though not all of them. The sample lists around 980,000 clones, 75% to 85% occurring once. Sequenced material: memory CD4+ T cells from PBMCs. The origin of the receptors is a man younger than 35 in good health. Some clones in this sample may be carry-over from other donors' samples. Each CDR3 is given with its conserved first and last residue. Not all rows give a size; the values are once, few, many and, for expanded clones, a class.

j_call clone_size v_call cdr3_aa
TRBJ1-5 - TRBV4-1 CASSQEDRGGQPQHF
TRBJ2-7 many TRBV28 CASSVRGEQYF
TRBJ1-1 - TRBV2 CASNRAYKNTEAFF
TRBJ2-7 - TRBV2 CASSEAWREGYEQYF
TRBJ2-3 - TRBV7-9 CASSFSSMVDTQYF
TRBJ2-3 - TRBV5-4 CASSPRTLTDTQYF
TRBJ2-1 - TRBV6-1 CASRGSSGFLHEQFF
TRBJ2-7 - TRBV11-2 CASSLESGGWYYEQYF
TRBJ1-4 - TRBV27 CASSPTGGGEKLFF
TRBJ1-2 once TRBV5-4 CASSGGGDLNYGYTF